The entry that follows covers one T cell receptor beta chain sequence. The sample belongs to a study of T cell changes during pregnancy in multiple sclerosis. The table came from immunoSEQ multiplex PCR; TCRdb's copy has only in-frame clones and leaves some out. The sample contains 85,000 to 130,000 clones, about 90% of which appear only once. The germline CDR1 and CDR2 sequences are SGHVS and FNYEAQ. V was shortened by 6 bases and J by 2 bases, with 19 bases between the two germline ends. This CDR3 has 16 residues. The J gene is TRBJ2-5, the V gene TRBV7-6, with D perhaps TRBD2 (6 bases). The material was peripheral blood, obtained before pregnancy. The source is a female donor with multiple sclerosis, enrolled in a pregnancy study. CDR3 nucleotide sequence: TGTGCCAGCAGTCTACTTGGCGGGACCCCACAAGAGACCCAGTACTTC. The encoded protein is CASSLLGGTPQETQYF.